The clone carrying this T cell receptor (beta chain) has at least ten counts. The sample is drawn from a study of T cells in Graves' hyperthyroidism and ophthalmopathy. Patients showing uncontrolled infection, other autoimmune disease, pregnancy or lactation were ineligible. Using RNA transcripts as the source, TCR beta CDR3 regions were amplified. A set of HTBI primers served as the primers for a first-round RT-PCR of the TCR CDR3. MiXCR was run by TCRdb on the multiplex PCR reads, yielding one entry per CDR3 protein. This sample has 280,000 or so distinct CDR3 sequences; over 12% occur once, and the top ten carry under 35%. Material: blood. This TCR came from a woman aged 45-65 years with Graves' hyperthyroidism that later progressed to Graves' ophthalmopathy.

The CDR3 DNA sequence: TGTGCCAGCAGTTTTGTGTCCCTTACGGGCACTGAAGCTTTCTTT. Residues: CASSFVSLTGTEAFF. V and J are TRBV12-3 or TRBV12-4 and TRBJ1-1; D remains unclear. The CDR3 sequence is 15 residues long. V was pared by 3 bases and J by 4 bases, with 15 bases between.